These 30 T cell receptor beta chains share one sample of origin, sequenced in a study of OX40 agonist ivuxolimab in advanced cancers. TCRdb's table, derived via immunoSEQ multiplex PCR, lists solely in-frame clones and lacks some. The sample yields about 85,000 clones, roughly 80% seen once. The starting material was CD4+ or CD8+ T cells sorted from blood, obtained in a trial of the OX40 agonist ivuxolimab. The receptors originated from an adult with an advanced solid tumor such as melanoma, head and neck, liver or kidney cancer.

This sequence joins TRBV15 and TRBJ1-5, with D tentatively TRBD1 (5 bases). V was cut by 0 bases and J by 0 bases, with 21 bases left in between. CDR1 is LNHNV, CDR2 YYDKDF, per germline (reference sequence). This CDR3 comprises 20 residues. CDR3 region: CATSREFQSLGTDSNQPQHF. CDR3 nucleotides: TGTGCCACCAGCAGAGAGTTCCAATCGCTCGGGACTGATAGCAATCAGCCCCAGCATTTT.

The gene calls are TRBV4-2 and TRBJ1-2; TRBD1 might be the D (5 bases). The CDR3 spans 11 residues. Trimming took 5 bases from V and 13 from J, leaving 14 bases between them. Germline V gene data show CDR1 as LGHNA and CDR2 as YNFKEQ. In DNA form, the CDR3 reads TGTGCCAGCAGCTCCGAAAGGGACTCCACCTTC. Protein: CASSSERDSTF.

V gene TRBV5-5 combines with J gene TRBJ2-7; no firm D call. Germline V gene lookup returns CDR1 SGHKS and CDR2 YYEKEE (reference sequence). V lost 4 bases, J lost 2 bases, and 13 bases lay in between. This CDR3 contains 14 residues. Here the CDR3 DNA reads TGTGCCAGCAGCCACTCAGGTCGGGCCTACGAGCAGTACTTC. Its translation: CASSHSGRAYEQYF.

V gene TRBV11-2 combines with J gene TRBJ1-5; a possible D gene is TRBD1 (6 bases). The CDR3 consists of 13 residues. Germline CDR1 is SGHAT and CDR2 is FQNNGV. Trimming removed 5 bases at V and 4 bases at J, with 9 bases between. The CDR3 DNA follows: TGTGCCAGCAGCATCGACAGGAATCAGCCCCAGCATTTT. Its protein product is CASSIDRNQPQHF.

This clone was observed a few times. The chain has TRBV5-4 and TRBJ2-5, with TRBD2 identical over 11 bases. From germline, CDR1 is SGHNT and CDR2 YYREEE (reference sequence). The CDR3 contains 16 residues. With V trimmed by 4 bases and J by 5 bases, 10 bases remained unmatched. In DNA, the CDR3 is TGTGCCAGCAGCACTGGCACTAGCGGGGGAGAGGAGACCCAGTACTTC. It codes for CASSTGTSGGEETQYF.

This clone was detected only once. The V call is TRBV27, the J call TRBJ2-2; D is uncertain. The V end lost 6 bases, the J end lost 1 base, and 18 bases lay between the germline ends. The CDR3 sequence is 17 residues long. CDR1 and CDR2 (germline): MNHEY, SMNVEV (reference sequence). DNA of the CDR3: TGTGCCAGCAGCCCAGTTTGGTTTGGGCTGAACACCGGGGAGCTGTTTTTT. This translates into CASSPVWFGLNTGELFF.

The sample holds one count of this clone. V gene TRBV18 combines with J gene TRBJ1-1; D may be TRBD1 (5 bases). Trimming pared 5 bases from V and 1 base from J, leaving 17 bases between. The length of the CDR3 is 16 residues. Germline CDR1 KGHSH, CDR2 LQKENI. The DNA for the CDR3 is TGTGCCAGCTCAACCTTTTCCGGGACCCAGAACACTGAAGCTTTCTTT. Its protein product is CASSTFSGTQNTEAFF.

This chain uses TRBV7-6 with TRBJ2-3, with TRBD2 as a possible D gene (6 bases). V lost 2 bases to trimming and J lost 0 bases, with 12 bases between them. This CDR3 has 16 residues. Germline loops: CDR1 SGHVS, CDR2 FNYEAQ. CDR3 in DNA: TGTGCCAGCAGCTTACGAGCGGGCGCAAGCACAGATACGCAGTATTTT. Translated, it gives CASSLRAGASTDTQYF.

The V and J genes are TRBV4-3 and TRBJ2-1; D unclear. From germline, CDR1 is LGHNA and CDR2 YSLEER. This CDR3 has 15 residues. Trimming shortened V by 0 bases and J by 4 bases, and 10 bases separated the two germline ends. The chain's CDR3 is CASSQDLSEYNEQFF. The CDR3 DNA is TGCGCCAGCAGCCAAGATTTGTCTGAGTACAATGAGCAGTTCTTC.

The chain carries TRBV5-4 and TRBJ2-7; tentatively, D is TRBD2 (5 bases). CDR3 length: 12 amino acids. The V gene's germline CDR1 is SGHNT and CDR2 YYREEE (reference sequence). With 4 bases removed from V and 6 bases from J, the gap between germline ends came to 11 bases. The CDR3: CASSPEGLEQYF. The CDR3 nucleotides are TGTGCCAGCAGCCCCGAGGGTCTCGAGCAGTACTTC. Combining the CDR3 with reference TRBV5-4 and TRBJ2-7 gives the whole variable domain ETGVTQSPTHLIKTRGQQVTLRCSSQSGHNTVSWYQQALGQGPQFIFQYYREEENGRGNFPPRFSGLQFPNYSSELNVNALELDDSALYLCASSPEGLEQYFGPGTRLTVT.

The J gene is TRBJ2-1, the V gene TRBV7-9, with 7 bases that match TRBD1. The CDR3 consists of 17 residues. Germline values: CDR1 SEHNR, CDR2 FQNEAQ (reference sequence). V shed 1 base and J 6 bases; nucleotides not matched to a gene: 12. CDR3 sequence reads: CASSLGAGTEFSNEQFF. The CDR3 DNA reads TGTGCCAGCAGCTTAGGAGCCGGGACAGAATTTAGCAATGAGCAGTTCTTC.

The V call is TRBV7-9, the J call TRBJ2-4; TRBD1 or TRBD2 may be the D gene (5 bases each). Germline CDR1 SEHNR, CDR2 FQNEAQ (reference sequence). This CDR3 region has 16 residues. Trimming cost V 7 bases and J 4 bases, with 20 bases left between them. CDR3 bases: TGTGCCAGCATCCCAGGCCGGGGCAACGAGAAAAACATTCAGTACTTC. Translated: CASIPGRGNEKNIQYF. The entire variable domain, with the rest obtained from reference TRBV7-9 and TRBJ2-4, is as follows: DTGVSQNPRHKITKRGQNVTFRCDPISEHNRLYWYRQTLGQGPEFLTYFQNEAQLEKSRLLSDRFSAERPKGSFSTLEIQRTEQGDSAMYLCASIPGRGNEKNIQYFGAGTRLSVL.

The chain is built from TRBV6-6 and TRBJ2-5; D is undetermined. The DNA end favors TRBJ2-7, so the J call may be wrong. CDR1 and CDR2 (germline): MNHNY, SVGAGI (reference sequence). The CDR3 runs to 14 residues. The CDR3 DNA sequence: TGTGCCAGCAACGTAGGTACAAGCTCCTACGAGCAGTACTTC. Translated: CASNVGTSSYEQYF.

This chain links TRBV10-1 with TRBJ1-3; D ambiguous. Germline lookup yields CDR1 WNHNN and CDR2 SYGVQD (reference sequence). V was pared by 3 bases and J by 2 bases, with 8 bases between. This CDR3 region has 14 residues. The CDR3 reads CASSDGSPGNTIYF. CDR3 DNA: TGCGCCAGCAGTGACGGTTCCCCTGGAAACACCATATATTTT.

The rearrangement links TRBV15 to TRBJ2-5, with D perhaps matching TRBD1 or TRBD2 (6 bases each). In germline, CDR1 is LNHNV, CDR2 YYDKDF (reference sequence). The CDR3 covers 17 residues. V lost 0 bases and J lost 5, with 19 bases in between. The DNA of the CDR3 is TGTGCCACCAGCAGAGAAGTGGGGGGCCCAGGGAAGGAGACCCAGTACTTC. Its protein product is CATSREVGGPGKETQYF.

This chain links TRBV28 with TRBJ1-6; 7 bases agree with TRBD1. The CDR3 has 15 residues. Germline trimming cut 8 bases from V and 4 bases from J; bases unmatched to any gene: 8. Germline lookup yields CDR1 MDHEN and CDR2 SYDVKM. The CDR3 loop reads CASDEAGQYNSPLHF. The CDR3 bases are TGTGCCAGCGACGAAGCGGGACAGTATAATTCACCCCTCCACTTT.

This chain joins TRBV2 and TRBJ2-7; 7 nucleotides align to TRBD1. Trimming cost V 10 bases and J 5 bases; bases outside gene matches: 17. This CDR3 has 15 amino acids. Germline CDR1 and CDR2: SNHLY and FYNNEI. As DNA, the CDR3 is TGTGCCACACGCCCCTATTCACAGGGGTACCACGAGCAGTACGTC. Encoded protein: CATRPYSQGYHEQYV.

V and J are TRBV5-1 and TRBJ1-2, with a possible D match to TRBD1 (5 bases). This CDR3 has 13 residues. The V end lost 0 bases, the J end lost 4 bases, and 7 bases lay between the germline ends. Looked up from germline, CDR1 is SGHRS and CDR2 is YFSETQ. CDR3 loop: CASSLGTFYGYTF. The CDR3 DNA follows: TGCGCCAGCAGCTTGGGGACATTCTATGGCTACACCTTC.

The chain links TRBV6-5 to TRBJ2-7, with D uncertain. This CDR3 has 13 residues. V lost 6 bases and J lost 6, with 15 bases in between. Germline CDR1 is MNHEY and CDR2 is SVGAGI. CDR3 residues: CASRSLGFSEQYV. CDR3 nucleotides: TGTGCCAGCAGATCCCTCGGATTTTCCGAGCAGTACGTC.

The gene calls are TRBV7-9 and TRBJ2-7; D is unclear. Trimming left V 5 bases short and J 1 base short, with 9 bases between. Germline-derived CDR1 and CDR2 are SEHNR and FQNEAQ (reference sequence). The CDR3 contains 13 residues. CDR3 DNA sequence: TGTGCCAGCAGCCCAGTCAATTCCTACGAGCAGTACTTC. Amino acid sequence: CASSPVNSYEQYF.

The chain couples TRBV2 to TRBJ2-7, with 8 nucleotides matching TRBD1. Germline V gene sequence: CDR1 SNHLY, CDR2 FYNNEI. The CDR3 spans 15 residues. Losses at the gene ends were 5 bases for V and 2 bases for J; bases not matched to a gene: 8. The CDR3 here is CASSLDRGYTYEQYV. CDR3 DNA: TGTGCCAGCAGTCTAGACAGGGGATATACCTACGAGCAGTACGTC.

The CDR3 sequence: CASSPPSRENIQYF. The CDR3 DNA is TGCGCCAGCAGCCCACCAAGCAGAGAAAACATTCAGTACTTC. The V and J genes are TRBV4-1 and TRBJ2-4; D is unclear. Germline V gene lookup returns CDR1 MGHRA and CDR2 YSYEKL. Trimming stripped 4 bases from V and 5 bases from J, with 12 bases between. This CDR3 is 14 amino acids long.

The V gene is TRBV5-1, the J gene TRBJ2-5; 7 nucleotides agree with TRBD1. Trimming cost V 7 bases and J 3 bases; bases outside gene matches: 6. This CDR3 comprises 13 residues. Germline loops: CDR1 SGHRS, CDR2 YFSETQ. DNA for the CDR3: TGCGCCAGCCACGGGACAGCGAAAGAGACCCAGTACTTC. Protein product: CASHGTAKETQYF.

The V call is TRBV27, the J call TRBJ2-7; unclear D gene. The CDR3 is made up of 13 amino acids. V was shortened by 4 bases and J by 3 bases, with 10 bases between the two germline ends. Germline CDR1 reads MNHEY; CDR2 reads SMNVEV (reference sequence). The CDR3 nucleotides are TGTGCCAGCAGTTATAGTAGAAACTACGAGCAGTACTTC. Translating it yields CASSYSRNYEQYF.

This clone occurred once. The rearrangement joins TRBV28 to TRBJ1-1; D possibly corresponds to TRBD1 (6 bases). The germline V gene encodes CDR1 MDHEN and CDR2 SYDVKM. The V end lost 1 base, the J end lost 5 bases, and 11 bases lay between the germline ends. The CDR3 is 14 amino acids. Here the CDR3 DNA reads TGTGCCAGCAGTTTATACAAGGGGGGGACTGAAGCTTTCTTT. The encoded protein is CASSLYKGGTEAFF. The whole variable domain, remainder taken from reference TRBV28 and TRBJ1-1, is DVKVTQSSRYLVKRTGEKVFLECVQDMDHENMFWYRQDPGLGLRLIYFSYDVKMKEKGDIPEGYSVSREKKERFSLILESASTNQTSMYLCASSLYKGGTEAFFGQGTRLTVV.

The sample holds a few counts of this clone. The chain recombines TRBV12-2 with TRBJ2-7. TRBV12-2 counts as a pseudogene. The CDR3 runs to 18 residues. The CDR3 bases are TGTGCAAGTCGCTTAGGGGGGAGATGCCCCCGGGCACAGTACGAGCAGTACGTC. Its protein product is CASRLGGRCPRAQYEQYV.

The V call is TRBV27, the J call TRBJ2-3; the D is unclear. Looked up from germline, CDR1 is MNHEY and CDR2 is SMNVEV (reference sequence). CDR3 length equals 14 residues. Between the trimmed V and J ends, which lost 5 bases and 3 bases, there was a span of 12 bases. CDR3 region: CASSPQPDTDTQYF. The CDR3 nucleotides are TGTGCCAGCAGTCCCCAGCCGGATACAGATACGCAGTATTTT.

The V gene is TRBV27, the J gene TRBJ2-2, with D perhaps TRBD1 (5 bases). This CDR3 contains 16 residues. The V and J ends lost 6 bases and 0 bases respectively, with 14 bases between them. Germline lookup yields CDR1 MNHEY and CDR2 SMNVEV (reference sequence). The CDR3 loop reads CASSRLTDSNTGELFF. The CDR3 region has the DNA TGTGCCAGCAGCCGCCTGACAGATTCGAACACCGGGGAGCTGTTTTTT.

The V and J genes are TRBV27 and TRBJ2-1; the match to TRBD2 covers 11 bases. Losses at the gene ends were 5 bases for V and 0 bases for J; bases not matched to a gene: 3. This CDR3 is built from 16 residues. Germline V gives CDR1 MNHEY, CDR2 SMNVEV (reference sequence). The CDR3 here is CASSPTSGVSYNEQFF. The CDR3 coding sequence is TGTGCCAGCAGTCCGACTAGCGGGGTCTCCTACAATGAGCAGTTCTTC.

The chain carries TRBV4-1 and TRBJ1-6; no definite D call. The V gene lost 0 bases and the J gene lost 9 bases, with 12 bases spanning the gap. The CDR3 consists of 15 residues. Germline lookup yields CDR1 MGHRA and CDR2 YSYEKL. The CDR3 region has the DNA TGCGCCAGCAGCCAAGATGCGGGAACCTCTTCACCCCTCCACTTT. As protein: CASSQDAGTSSPLHF.